This T cell receptor (beta chain) was obtained from a study of cytomegalovirus exposure and HLA in healthy donors. With 60 Vbeta and 13 Jbeta primers, the PCR was carried out. The table came from immunoSEQ multiplex PCR; TCRdb's copy has only in-frame clones and leaves some out. The sample contains some 190,000 clones, around 80% of which appear only once. Findings and limits, study-wide: Most subjects' HLA-A and HLA-B alleles were reportedly predicted from TCR beta sequences. Later work associated 16,951 TCR beta sequences with HLA alleles at 0.05 false discovery rate.

Samples came from healthy bone marrow donors. Unmatched junction bases numbered 2, after V lost 5 bases and J lost 1 base. The V gene's germline CDR1 is MNHEY and CDR2 SMNVEV (reference sequence). The length of the CDR3 is 16 residues. For this clone: Its cognate antigen is unknown.

The sequence came from a man between 18 and 35 years old in good health and CMV-seronegative. V and J are TRBV27 and TRBJ2-7, with 16 bases fitting TRBD2. Sequenced: PBMCs. The CDR3 loop reads CASSVGLAGGSYEQYF. The CDR3 coding sequence is TGTGCCAGCAGTGTGGGACTAGCGGGAGGGTCCTACGAGCAGTACTTC.